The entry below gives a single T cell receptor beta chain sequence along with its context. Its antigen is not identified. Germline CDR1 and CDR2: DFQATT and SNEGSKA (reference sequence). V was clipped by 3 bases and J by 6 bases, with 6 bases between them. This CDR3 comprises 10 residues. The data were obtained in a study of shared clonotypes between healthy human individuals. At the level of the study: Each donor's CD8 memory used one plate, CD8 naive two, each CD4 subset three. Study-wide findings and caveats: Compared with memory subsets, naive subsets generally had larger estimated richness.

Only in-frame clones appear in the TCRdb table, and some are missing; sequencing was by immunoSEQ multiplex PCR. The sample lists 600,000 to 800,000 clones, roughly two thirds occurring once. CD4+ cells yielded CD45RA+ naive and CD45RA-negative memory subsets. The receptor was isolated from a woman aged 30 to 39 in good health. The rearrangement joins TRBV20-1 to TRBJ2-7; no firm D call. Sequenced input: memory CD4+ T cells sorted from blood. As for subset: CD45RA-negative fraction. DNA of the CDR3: TGCAGTGCTAGTAGGGTCGAGCAGTACTTC. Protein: CSASRVEQYF.